This T cell receptor beta chain appears in the sequencing data of a study of blood T cell repertoires in COVID-19. Looking at the study overall: Italy, Spain and the United States were the sources of the convalescent and acute COVID-19 samples.

Generated by immunoSEQ multiplex PCR, the TCRdb table keeps only in-frame clones and is missing some. The sample shows around 160,000 clones, 70% to 90% of them seen only once. The age range of participants was about 18 to 100 years, with residence in about 25 US areas. Grouping used clinical history reported by participants in a survey and questionnaire. The CDR3 covers 11 residues. V was cut by 11 bases and J by 7 bases, with 14 bases left in between. Germline V gene data show CDR1 as MDHEN and CDR2 as SYDVKM. This sequence was found in a young woman with acute COVID-19. The V and J genes are TRBV28 and TRBJ1-2; D call uncertain. Sequenced: PBMCs or T cells enriched from blood (not recorded which). CDR3 loop: CAGKNGGGYTF. Written as DNA, the CDR3 is TGTGCCGGAAAAAACGGAGGTGGCTACACCTTC.